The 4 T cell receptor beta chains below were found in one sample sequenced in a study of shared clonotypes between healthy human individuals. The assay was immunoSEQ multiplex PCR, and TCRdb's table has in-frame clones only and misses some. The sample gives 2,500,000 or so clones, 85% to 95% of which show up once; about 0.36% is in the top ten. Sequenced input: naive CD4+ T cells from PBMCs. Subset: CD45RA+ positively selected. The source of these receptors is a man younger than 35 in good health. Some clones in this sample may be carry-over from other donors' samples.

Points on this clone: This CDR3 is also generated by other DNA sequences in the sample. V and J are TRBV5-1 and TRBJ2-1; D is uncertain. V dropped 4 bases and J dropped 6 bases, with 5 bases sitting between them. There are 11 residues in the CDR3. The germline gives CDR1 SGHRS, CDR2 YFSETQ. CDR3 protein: CASSLGNEQFF. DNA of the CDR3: TGCGCCAGCAGCCTGGGCAATGAGCAGTTCTTC.

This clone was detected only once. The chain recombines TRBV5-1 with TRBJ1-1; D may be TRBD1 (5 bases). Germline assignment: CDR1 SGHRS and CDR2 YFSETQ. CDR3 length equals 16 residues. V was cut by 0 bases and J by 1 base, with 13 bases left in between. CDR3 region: CASSLARGTWNTEAFF. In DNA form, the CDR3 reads TGCGCCAGCAGCTTGGCTCGGGGGACCTGGAACACTGAAGCTTTCTTT.

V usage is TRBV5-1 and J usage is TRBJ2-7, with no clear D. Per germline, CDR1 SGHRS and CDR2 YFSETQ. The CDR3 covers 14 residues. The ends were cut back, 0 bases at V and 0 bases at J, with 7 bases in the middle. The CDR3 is CASSLGSYSYEQYF. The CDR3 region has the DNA TGCGCCAGCAGCTTGGGTAGCTACTCCTACGAGCAGTACTTC.

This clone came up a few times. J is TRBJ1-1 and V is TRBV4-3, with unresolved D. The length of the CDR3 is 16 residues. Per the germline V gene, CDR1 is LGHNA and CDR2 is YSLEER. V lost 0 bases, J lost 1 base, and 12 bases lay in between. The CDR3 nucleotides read TGCGCCAGCAGCCAAGACTTGCAGCTAGGGAACACTGAAGCTTTCTTT. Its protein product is CASSQDLQLGNTEAFF.